The 20 T cell receptor beta chains presented below share a single source sample, sequenced in a study of PD-1 blockade in mismatch repair-deficient tumors. Libraries were prepared by immunoSEQ multiplex PCR; TCRdb keeps only in-frame clonotypes and omits some of them. The sample lists around 52,000 clones; around 85% were seen once. Sample: peripheral blood, taken about 20 weeks after starting pembrolizumab. The source is an adult with mismatch repair-deficient cancer.

This clone was recorded a few times. The rearrangement links TRBV5-1 to TRBJ1-3; possibly TRBD1 for D (6 bases). The CDR3 spans 13 residues. The V gene's germline CDR1 is SGHRS and CDR2 YFSETQ. V dropped 7 bases and J dropped 5 bases, with 13 bases sitting between them. Written as DNA, the CDR3 is TGCGCCAGCTTCCCGGGACAAAGAAACACCATATATTTT. This translates into CASFPGQRNTIYF.

V is TRBV11-2 and J is TRBJ1-1, with a tentative D call TRBD1 (6 bases). Deletions cut 5 bases from V and 11 bases from J, with 15 bases between. CDR3 length: 12 amino acids. Germline V CDR1 and CDR2: SGHAT, FQNNGV. The CDR3 DNA is TGTGCCAGCAGCCCGGGGGGGGGCAGTGCTTTCTTT. It specifies CASSPGGGSAFF.

The chain employs TRBV6-5 and TRBJ1-1; D unclear. CDR1 and CDR2 from the germline V gene are MNHEY and SVGAGI. CDR3 length equals 13 residues. Trimming shortened V by 5 bases and J by 0 bases, and 7 bases separated the two germline ends. CDR3 protein: CASSKTMNTEAFF. CDR3 DNA sequence: TGTGCCAGCAGTAAGACAATGAACACTGAAGCTTTCTTT.

This clone was picked up a small number of times. The chain joins TRBV7-9 to TRBJ2-7, with D unresolved. This CDR3 is 13 amino acids long. Germline-derived CDR1 and CDR2 are SEHNR and FQNEAQ (reference sequence). V was shortened by 3 bases and J by 5 bases, with 11 bases between the two germline ends. CDR3: CASSLSSANEQYF. In DNA form, the CDR3 reads TGTGCCAGCAGCTTGAGCAGTGCGAACGAGCAGTACTTC.

The chain carries TRBV27 and TRBJ2-7; D is tentatively TRBD1 or TRBD2 (5 bases each). Looked up from germline, CDR1 is MNHEY and CDR2 is SMNVEV (reference sequence). CDR3 length: 15 residues. The germline V and J ends were trimmed by 5 bases and 2 bases, with 16 bases remaining between them. CDR3 in amino acids: CASSRLGTKAYEQYF. In DNA, the CDR3 is TGTGCCAGCAGTCGACTCGGGACCAAAGCCTACGAGCAGTACTTC.

J is TRBJ1-2 and V is TRBV19; D might be TRBD1 (5 bases). CDR1 and CDR2 from the germline V gene are LNHDA and SQIVND (reference sequence). Deletions cut 3 bases from V and 5 bases from J, with 10 bases between. The CDR3 consists of 13 residues. The CDR3 sequence: CASSIGQVYGYTF. CDR3 coding DNA: TGTGCCAGTAGTATTGGACAAGTATATGGCTACACCTTC.

Notes on this clone: This same CDR3 is encoded by further DNA sequences in the sample. The chain employs TRBV30 and TRBJ2-3; D is unclear. Germline values: CDR1 GTSNPN, CDR2 SVGIG (reference sequence). The length of the CDR3 is 12 residues. V was clipped by 1 base and J by 0 bases, with 2 bases between them. CDR3 residues: CAWSGSTDTQYF. The CDR3 DNA sequence: TGTGCCTGGAGTGGAAGCACAGATACGCAGTATTTT. The full variable domain, completed using reference TRBV30 and TRBJ2-3, is SQTIHQWPATLVQPVGSPLSLECTVEGTSNPNLYWYRQAAGRGLQLLFYSVGIGQISSEVPQNLSASRPQDRQFILSSKKLLLSDSGFYLCAWSGSTDTQYFGPGTRLTVL.

This clone has just a few counts. In the same sample, other DNA sequences code for this CDR3. This sequence joins TRBV14 and TRBJ1-2, with D unclear. This CDR3 is built from 13 residues. Trimming shortened V by 1 base and J by 3 bases, and 6 bases separated the two germline ends. Germline V lookup: CDR1 SGHDN, CDR2 FVKESK. CDR3 in DNA: TGTGCCAGCAGCCAAGGTGCGGACTATGGCTACACCTTC. Its protein is CASSQGADYGYTF.

The V gene is TRBV11-2, the J gene TRBJ2-3; 8 positions match TRBD2. J was trimmed by 9 bases and V by 3 bases; bases with no gene match: 8. Germline lookup yields CDR1 SGHAT and CDR2 FQNNGV. The CDR3 totals 14 residues. CDR3 sequence reads: CASSFLGTGGTQYF. In nucleotides, the CDR3 is TGTGCCAGCAGCTTCTTAGGGACGGGAGGGACGCAGTATTTT. The variable domain in full, completed from reference TRBV11-2 and TRBJ2-3, reads EAGVAQSPRYKIIEKRQSVAFWCNPISGHATLYWYQQILGQGPKLLIQFQNNGVVDDSQLPKDRFSAERLKGVDSTLKIQPAKLEDSAVYLCASSFLGTGGTQYFGPGTRLTVL.

The V gene is TRBV5-6, the J gene TRBJ2-1; 8 positions match TRBD2. Germline CDR1 and CDR2: SGHDT and YYEEEE. V gave up 0 bases and J gave up 1 base; unmatched junction bases: 6. The CDR3 length is 17 residues. The CDR3 sequence is CASSLVGAGGSYNEQFF. The CDR3 region has the DNA TGTGCCAGCAGCTTGGTAGGGGCGGGAGGTTCCTACAATGAGCAGTTCTTC.

A remark on this clone: The same CDR3 also results from other DNA sequences found in this sample. The chain recombines TRBV11-3 with TRBJ2-2; D is unresolved. Trimming took 4 bases from V and 3 from J, leaving 12 bases between them. Germline V CDR1 and CDR2: SGHNT, YENEEA. The length of the CDR3 is 15 residues. The CDR3 sequence: CASSSADSDTGELFF. DNA for the CDR3: TGTGCCAGCAGCTCTGCTGACTCGGACACCGGGGAGCTGTTTTTT.

The rearrangement links TRBV7-2 to TRBJ1-5; no reliable D call. V was pared by 0 bases and J by 2 bases, with 8 bases between. Germline CDR1 and CDR2: SGHTA and FQGNSA. The CDR3 covers 15 residues. DNA of the CDR3: TGTGCCAGCAGCTTAGCCCCACAGCGCAATCAGCCCCAGCATTTT. It translates to CASSLAPQRNQPQHF.

V gene TRBV19 combines with J gene TRBJ1-5; 7 bases are shared with TRBD1. V shed 3 bases and J 5 bases; nucleotides not matched to a gene: 7. CDR1 and CDR2 (germline): LNHDA, SQIVND (reference sequence). The CDR3 covers 15 residues. The CDR3 DNA is TGTGCCAGTAGTATCGCGGGACAGCCATATCAGCCCCAGCATTTT. This codes for CASSIAGQPYQPQHF.

This clone was recorded only once. This chain joins TRBV7-2 and TRBJ1-1, with D hard to call. CDR1 and CDR2 from the germline V gene are SGHTA and FQGNSA. The CDR3 contains 13 residues. Trimming removed 2 bases at V and 6 bases at J, with 10 bases between. The CDR3 loop reads CASSLNLSPEAFF. The CDR3 nucleotides read TGTGCCAGCAGCTTAAACCTATCCCCTGAAGCTTTCTTT.

The chain links TRBV7-9 to TRBJ2-3; either TRBD1 or TRBD2 may fit D (5 bases each). Per the germline V gene, CDR1 is SEHNR and CDR2 is FQNEAQ (reference sequence). Trimming left V 4 bases short and J 5 bases short, with 13 bases between. The CDR3 consists of 14 residues. For the CDR3, the DNA is TGTGCCAGCAGCTCCGGGACCGAGGGAGATACGCAGTATTTT. The encoded protein is CASSSGTEGDTQYF.

The chain employs TRBV18 and TRBJ2-7, with D possibly being TRBD1 (6 bases). Per the germline V gene, CDR1 is KGHSH and CDR2 is LQKENI. The germline V and J ends were trimmed by 3 bases and 7 bases, with 16 bases remaining between them. The CDR3 loop spans 14 amino acids. This CDR3 is CASSPESTGFEQYF. The CDR3 nucleotides are TGTGCCAGCTCACCTGAGAGCACAGGGTTTGAGCAGTACTTC.

This clone has just a few counts. In nucleotides, the CDR3 is TGTGCCAGCAGCCGAAGTCAGGGGAATATCTATGGCTACACCTTC. Protein product: CASSRSQGNIYGYTF. The J gene is TRBJ1-2, the V gene TRBV6-1, with a possible D match to TRBD1 (6 bases). V gave up 6 bases and J gave up 4 bases, with 18 bases separating them. The CDR3 is made up of 15 amino acids. Germline V lookup: CDR1 MNHNS, CDR2 SASEGT.

In this sample, this clone turned up a few times. This chain connects TRBV2 to TRBJ2-5; D possibly corresponds to TRBD1 (5 bases). The V gene lost 4 bases and the J gene lost 3 bases, with 9 bases spanning the gap. The CDR3 consists of 13 residues. From germline, CDR1 is SNHLY and CDR2 FYNNEI. The chain's CDR3 is CASSVGQKETQYF. Written as DNA, the CDR3 is TGTGCCAGCAGTGTGGGGCAGAAAGAGACCCAGTACTTC.

This clone was found once. The V and J genes are TRBV19 and TRBJ2-2, with TRBD2 matching over 12 bases. After removal of 0 bases from V and 7 bases from J, the junction contained 9 bases not matched to a gene. This CDR3 contains 18 residues. The V gene's germline CDR1 is LNHDA and CDR2 SQIVND (reference sequence). CDR3 sequence: CASSIEGLAGGRDGELFF. CDR3 nucleotides: TGTGCCAGTAGTATAGAGGGCCTAGCGGGAGGGAGGGACGGGGAGCTGTTTTTT. The entire variable domain, with the rest obtained from reference TRBV19 and TRBJ2-2, is as follows: DGGITQSPKYLFRKEGQNVTLSCEQNLNHDAMYWYRQDPGQGLRLIYYSQIVNDFQKGDIAEGYSVSREKKESFPLTVTSAQKNPTAFYLCASSIEGLAGGRDGELFFGEGSRLTVL.

For the CDR3, the DNA is TGTGCCAGCAGTTTATCAGGGGGCACTGAAGCTTTCTTT. Its translation: CASSLSGGTEAFF. This chain connects TRBV27 to TRBJ1-1, with a weak D call TRBD1 (6 bases). Germline lookup yields CDR1 MNHEY and CDR2 SMNVEV (reference sequence). This CDR3 region has 13 residues. Deletions cut 0 bases from V and 4 bases from J, with 6 bases between.